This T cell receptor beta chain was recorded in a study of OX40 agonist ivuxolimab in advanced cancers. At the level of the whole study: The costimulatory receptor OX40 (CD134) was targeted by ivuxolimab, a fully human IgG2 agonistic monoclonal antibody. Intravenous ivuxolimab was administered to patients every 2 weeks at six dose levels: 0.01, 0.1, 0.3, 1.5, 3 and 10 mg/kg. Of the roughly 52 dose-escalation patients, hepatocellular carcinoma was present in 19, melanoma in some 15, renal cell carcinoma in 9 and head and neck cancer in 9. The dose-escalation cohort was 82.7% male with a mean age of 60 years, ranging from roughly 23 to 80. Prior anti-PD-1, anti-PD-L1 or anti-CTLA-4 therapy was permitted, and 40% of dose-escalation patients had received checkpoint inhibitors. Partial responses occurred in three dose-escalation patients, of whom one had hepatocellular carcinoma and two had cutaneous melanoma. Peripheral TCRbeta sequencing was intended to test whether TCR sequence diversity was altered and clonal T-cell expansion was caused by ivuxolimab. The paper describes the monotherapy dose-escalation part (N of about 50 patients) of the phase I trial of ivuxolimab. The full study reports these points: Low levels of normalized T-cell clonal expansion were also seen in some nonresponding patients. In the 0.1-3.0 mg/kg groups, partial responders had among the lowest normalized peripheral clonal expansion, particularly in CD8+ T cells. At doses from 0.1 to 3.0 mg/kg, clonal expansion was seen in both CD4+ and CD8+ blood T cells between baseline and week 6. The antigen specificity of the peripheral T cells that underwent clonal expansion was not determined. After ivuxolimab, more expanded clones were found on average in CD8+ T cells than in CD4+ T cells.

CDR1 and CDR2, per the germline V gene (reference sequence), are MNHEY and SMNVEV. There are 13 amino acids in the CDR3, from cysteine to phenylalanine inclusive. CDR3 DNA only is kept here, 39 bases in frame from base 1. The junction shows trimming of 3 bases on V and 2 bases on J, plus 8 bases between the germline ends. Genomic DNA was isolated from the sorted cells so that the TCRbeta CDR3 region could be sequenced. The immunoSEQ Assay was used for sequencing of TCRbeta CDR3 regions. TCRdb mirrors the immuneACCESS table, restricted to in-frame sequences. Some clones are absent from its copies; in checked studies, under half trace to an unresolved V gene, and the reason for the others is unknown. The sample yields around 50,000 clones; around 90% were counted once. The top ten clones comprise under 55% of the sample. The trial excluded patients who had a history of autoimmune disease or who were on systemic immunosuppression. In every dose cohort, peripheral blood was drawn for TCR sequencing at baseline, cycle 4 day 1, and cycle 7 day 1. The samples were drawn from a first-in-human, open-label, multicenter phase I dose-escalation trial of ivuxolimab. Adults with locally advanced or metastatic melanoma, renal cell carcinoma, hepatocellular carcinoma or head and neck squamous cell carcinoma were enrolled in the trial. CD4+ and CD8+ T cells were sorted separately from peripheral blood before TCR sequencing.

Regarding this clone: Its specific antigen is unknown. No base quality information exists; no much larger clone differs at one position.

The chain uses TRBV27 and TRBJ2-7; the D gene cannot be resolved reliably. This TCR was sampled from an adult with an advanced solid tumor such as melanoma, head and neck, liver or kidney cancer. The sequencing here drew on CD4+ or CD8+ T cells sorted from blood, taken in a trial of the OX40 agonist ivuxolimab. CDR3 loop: CASSLALPYEQYF. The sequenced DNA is TGTGCCAGCAGTTTGGCATTACCCTACGAGCAGTACTTC.